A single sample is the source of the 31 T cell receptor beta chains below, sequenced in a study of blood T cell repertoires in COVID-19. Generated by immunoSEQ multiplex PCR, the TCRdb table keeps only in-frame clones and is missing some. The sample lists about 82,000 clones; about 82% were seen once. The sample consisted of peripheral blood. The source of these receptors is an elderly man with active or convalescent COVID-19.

DNA for the CDR3: TGTGCCAGTAGTGACGCCGGGACAGGGGGCGCGCCTGCCTATGGCTACACCTTC. It yields the protein CASSDAGTGGAPAYGYTF. V is TRBV19 and J is TRBJ1-2; TRBD1 matches 12 bases. CDR1 and CDR2 (germline): LNHDA, SQIVND (reference sequence). The CDR3 is 18 residues long. Losses at the gene ends were 5 bases for V and 4 bases for J; bases not matched to a gene: 14.

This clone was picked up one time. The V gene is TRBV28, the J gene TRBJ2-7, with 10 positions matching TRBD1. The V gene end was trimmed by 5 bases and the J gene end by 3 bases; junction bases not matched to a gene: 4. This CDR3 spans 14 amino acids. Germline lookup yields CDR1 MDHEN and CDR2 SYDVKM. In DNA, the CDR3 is TGTGCCAGCAGTCGGACAGGGGGAGTCTACGAGCAGTACGTC. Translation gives CASSRTGGVYEQYV.

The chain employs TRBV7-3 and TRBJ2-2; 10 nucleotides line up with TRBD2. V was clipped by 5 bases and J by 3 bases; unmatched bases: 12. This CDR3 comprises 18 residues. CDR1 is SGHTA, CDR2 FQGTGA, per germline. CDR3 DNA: TGTGCCAGCAGCCCCACCTCTGGACTAGCGGACTACACCGGGGAGCTGTTTTTT. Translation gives CASSPTSGLADYTGELFF.

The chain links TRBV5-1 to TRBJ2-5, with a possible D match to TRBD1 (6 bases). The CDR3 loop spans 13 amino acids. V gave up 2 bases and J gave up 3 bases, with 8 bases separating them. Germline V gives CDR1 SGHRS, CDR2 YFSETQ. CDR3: CASSFRTEETQYF. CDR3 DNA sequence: TGCGCCAGCAGCTTCCGGACAGAAGAGACCCAGTACTTC. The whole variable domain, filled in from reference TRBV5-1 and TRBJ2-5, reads KAGVTQTPRYLIKTRGQQVTLSCSPISGHRSVSWYQQTPGQGLQFLFEYFSETQRNKGNFPGRFSGRQFSNSRSEMNVSTLELGDSALYLCASSFRTEETQYFGPGTRLLVL.

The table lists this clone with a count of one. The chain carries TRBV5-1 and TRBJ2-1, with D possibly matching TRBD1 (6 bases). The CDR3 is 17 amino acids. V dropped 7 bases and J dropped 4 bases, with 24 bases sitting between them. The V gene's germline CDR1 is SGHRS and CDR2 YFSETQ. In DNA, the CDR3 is TGCGCCAGCCGGGTGGGGGCCGGCGGCGAAGGTTACAATGAGCAGTTCTTC. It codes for CASRVGAGGEGYNEQFF. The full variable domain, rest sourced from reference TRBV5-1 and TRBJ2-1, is KAGVTQTPRYLIKTRGQQVTLSCSPISGHRSVSWYQQTPGQGLQFLFEYFSETQRNKGNFPGRFSGRQFSNSRSEMNVSTLELGDSALYLCASRVGAGGEGYNEQFFGPGTRLTVL.

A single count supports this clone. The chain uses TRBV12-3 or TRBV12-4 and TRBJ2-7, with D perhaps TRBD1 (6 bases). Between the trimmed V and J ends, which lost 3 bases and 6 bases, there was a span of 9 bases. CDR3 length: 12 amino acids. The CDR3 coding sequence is TGTGCCAGCAGTTTCCACAGGGCCGAGCAGTACGTC. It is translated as CASSFHRAEQYV.

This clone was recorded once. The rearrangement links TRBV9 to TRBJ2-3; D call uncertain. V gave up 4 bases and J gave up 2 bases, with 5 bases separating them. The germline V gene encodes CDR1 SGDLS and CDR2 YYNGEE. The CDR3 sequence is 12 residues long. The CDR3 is CASSSNTDTQYF. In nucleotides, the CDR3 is TGTGCCAGCAGCTCCAACACAGATACGCAGTATTTT. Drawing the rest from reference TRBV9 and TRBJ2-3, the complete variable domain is DSGVTQTPKHLITATGQRVTLRCSPRSGDLSVYWYQQSLDQGLQFLIQYYNGEERAKGNILERFSAQQFPDLHSELNLSSLELGDSALYFCASSSNTDTQYFGPGTRLTVL.

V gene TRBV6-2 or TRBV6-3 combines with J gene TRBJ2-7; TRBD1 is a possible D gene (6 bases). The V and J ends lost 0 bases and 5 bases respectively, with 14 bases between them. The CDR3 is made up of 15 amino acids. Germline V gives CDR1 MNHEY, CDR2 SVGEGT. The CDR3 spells CASSYSAGVKNEQYV. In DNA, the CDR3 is TGTGCCAGCAGTTACTCGGCAGGGGTAAAAAACGAGCAGTACGTC.

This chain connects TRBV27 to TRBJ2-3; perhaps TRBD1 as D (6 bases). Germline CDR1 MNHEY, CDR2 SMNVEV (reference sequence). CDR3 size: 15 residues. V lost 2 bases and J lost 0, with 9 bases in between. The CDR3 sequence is CASSLQDSSTDTQYF. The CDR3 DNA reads TGTGCCAGCAGTTTACAGGACAGCAGCACAGATACGCAGTATTTT.

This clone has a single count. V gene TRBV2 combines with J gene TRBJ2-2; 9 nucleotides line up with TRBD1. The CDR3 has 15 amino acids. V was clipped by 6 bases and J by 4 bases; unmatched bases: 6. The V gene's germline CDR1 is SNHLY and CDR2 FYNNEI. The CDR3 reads CASRGQGSGTGELFF. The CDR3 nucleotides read TGTGCCAGCAGGGGACAGGGTAGTGGCACCGGGGAGCTGTTTTTT.

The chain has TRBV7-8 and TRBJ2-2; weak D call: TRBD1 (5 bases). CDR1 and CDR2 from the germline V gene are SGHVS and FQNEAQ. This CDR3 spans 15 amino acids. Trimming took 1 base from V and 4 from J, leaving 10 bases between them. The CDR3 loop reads CASSLGQGRTGELFF. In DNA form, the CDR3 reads TGTGCCAGCAGCTTAGGGCAGGGCCGCACCGGGGAGCTGTTTTTT.

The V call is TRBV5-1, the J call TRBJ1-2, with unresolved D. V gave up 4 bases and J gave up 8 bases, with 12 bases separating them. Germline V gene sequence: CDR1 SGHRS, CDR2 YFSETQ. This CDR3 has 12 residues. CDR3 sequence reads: CASSHETGGYTF. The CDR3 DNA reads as TGCGCCAGCAGCCACGAAACGGGGGGCTACACCTTC.

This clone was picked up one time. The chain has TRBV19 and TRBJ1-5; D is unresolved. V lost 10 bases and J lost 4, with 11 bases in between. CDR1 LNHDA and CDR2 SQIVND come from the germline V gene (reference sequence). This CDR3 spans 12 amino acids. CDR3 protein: CATDAGNQPQHF. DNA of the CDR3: TGTGCCACCGACGCGGGTAATCAGCCCCAGCATTTT. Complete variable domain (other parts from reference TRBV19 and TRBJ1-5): DGGITQSPKYLFRKEGQNVTLSCEQNLNHDAMYWYRQDPGQGLRLIYYSQIVNDFQKGDIAEGYSVSREKKESFPLTVTSAQKNPTAFYLCATDAGNQPQHFGDGTRLSIL.

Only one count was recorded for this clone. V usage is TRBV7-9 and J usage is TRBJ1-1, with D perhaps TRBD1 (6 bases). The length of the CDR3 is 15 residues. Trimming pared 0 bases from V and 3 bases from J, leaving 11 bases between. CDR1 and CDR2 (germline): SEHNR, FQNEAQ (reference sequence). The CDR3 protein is CASSLAIAGDTEAFF. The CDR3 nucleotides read TGTGCCAGCAGCTTAGCGATTGCAGGGGACACTGAAGCTTTCTTT.

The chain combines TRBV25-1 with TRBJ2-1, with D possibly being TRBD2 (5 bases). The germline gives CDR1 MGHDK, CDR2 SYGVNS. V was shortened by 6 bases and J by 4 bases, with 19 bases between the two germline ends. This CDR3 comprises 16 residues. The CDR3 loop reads CASSGREGMGYNEQFF. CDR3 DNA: TGTGCCAGCAGCGGACGAGAGGGTATGGGATACAATGAGCAGTTCTTC.

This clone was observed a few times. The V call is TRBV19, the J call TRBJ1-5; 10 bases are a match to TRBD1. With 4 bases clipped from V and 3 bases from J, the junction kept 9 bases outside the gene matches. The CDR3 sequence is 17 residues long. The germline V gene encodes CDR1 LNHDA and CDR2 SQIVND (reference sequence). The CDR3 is CASSKSGTGVNNQPQHF. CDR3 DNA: TGTGCCAGTAGTAAATCCGGGACAGGGGTAAACAATCAGCCCCAGCATTTT.

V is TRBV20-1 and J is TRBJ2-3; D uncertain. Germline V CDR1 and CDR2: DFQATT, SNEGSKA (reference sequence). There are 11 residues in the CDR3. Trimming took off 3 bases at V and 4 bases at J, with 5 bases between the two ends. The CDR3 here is CSASLSDTQYF. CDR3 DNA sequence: TGCAGTGCTAGTCTTTCAGATACGCAGTATTTT.

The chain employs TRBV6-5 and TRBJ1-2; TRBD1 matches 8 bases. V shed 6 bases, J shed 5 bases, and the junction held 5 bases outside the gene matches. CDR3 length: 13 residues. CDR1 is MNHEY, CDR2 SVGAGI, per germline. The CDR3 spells CASSAGQGYGYTF. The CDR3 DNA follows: TGTGCCAGCAGCGCAGGACAGGGTTATGGCTACACCTTC.

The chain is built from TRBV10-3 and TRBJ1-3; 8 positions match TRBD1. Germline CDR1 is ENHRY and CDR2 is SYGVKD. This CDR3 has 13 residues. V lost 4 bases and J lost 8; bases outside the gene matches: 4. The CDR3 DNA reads TGTGCCATCAGTGGGACAGGGAGGGACACCATATATTTT. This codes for CAISGTGRDTIYF.

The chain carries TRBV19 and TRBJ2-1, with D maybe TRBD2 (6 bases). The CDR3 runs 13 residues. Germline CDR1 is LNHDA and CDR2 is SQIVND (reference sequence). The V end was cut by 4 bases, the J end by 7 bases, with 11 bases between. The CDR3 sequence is CASSTGAPNEQFF. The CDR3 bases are TGTGCCAGTAGTACGGGAGCCCCGAATGAGCAGTTCTTC.

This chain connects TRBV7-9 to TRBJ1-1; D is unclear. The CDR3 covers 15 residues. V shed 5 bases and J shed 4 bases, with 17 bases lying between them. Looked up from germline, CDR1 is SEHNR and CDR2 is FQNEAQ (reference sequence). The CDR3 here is CASSPVIQAGTEAFF. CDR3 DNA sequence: TGTGCCAGCAGCCCCGTAATTCAGGCGGGCACTGAAGCTTTCTTT.

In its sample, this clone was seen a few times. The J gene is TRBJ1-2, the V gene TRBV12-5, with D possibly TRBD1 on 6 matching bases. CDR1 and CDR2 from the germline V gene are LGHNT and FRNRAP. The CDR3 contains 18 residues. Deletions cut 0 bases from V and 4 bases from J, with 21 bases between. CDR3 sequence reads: CASGLVRAGADEGYGYTF. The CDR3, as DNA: TGTGCTAGTGGTTTGGTACGGGCAGGGGCGGATGAAGGCTATGGCTACACCTTC.

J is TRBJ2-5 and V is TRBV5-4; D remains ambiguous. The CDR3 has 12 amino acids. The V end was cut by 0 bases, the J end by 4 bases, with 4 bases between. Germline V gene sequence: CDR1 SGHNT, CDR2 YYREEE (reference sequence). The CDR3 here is CASSLVAETQYF. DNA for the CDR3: TGTGCCAGCAGCTTGGTGGCAGAGACCCAGTACTTC.

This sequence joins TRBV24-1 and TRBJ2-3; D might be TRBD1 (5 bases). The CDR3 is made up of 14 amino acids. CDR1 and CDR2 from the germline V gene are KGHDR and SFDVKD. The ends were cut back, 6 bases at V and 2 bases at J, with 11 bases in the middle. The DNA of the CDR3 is TGTGCCACCAGTATACCAGGGCCCACAGATACGCAGTATTTT. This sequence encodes CATSIPGPTDTQYF.

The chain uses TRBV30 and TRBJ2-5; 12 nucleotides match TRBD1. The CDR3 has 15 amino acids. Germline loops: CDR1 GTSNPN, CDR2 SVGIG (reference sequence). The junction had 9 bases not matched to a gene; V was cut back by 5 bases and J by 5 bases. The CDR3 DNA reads TGTGCCTGGGCTCCGGGACAGGGGGCGGGGGAGACCCAGTACTTC. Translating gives CAWAPGQGAGETQYF.

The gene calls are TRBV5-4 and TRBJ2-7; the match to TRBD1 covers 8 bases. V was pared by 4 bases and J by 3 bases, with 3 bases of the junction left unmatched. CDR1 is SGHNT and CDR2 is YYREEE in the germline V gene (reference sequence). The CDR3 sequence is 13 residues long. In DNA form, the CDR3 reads TGTGCCAGCAGCCGAGGACAGGGCTACGAGCAGTACGTC. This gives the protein CASSRGQGYEQYV.

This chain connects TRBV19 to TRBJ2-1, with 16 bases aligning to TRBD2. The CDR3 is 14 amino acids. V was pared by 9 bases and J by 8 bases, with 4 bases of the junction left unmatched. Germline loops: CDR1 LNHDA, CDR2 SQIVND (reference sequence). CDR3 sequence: CASKGLAGGYEQFF. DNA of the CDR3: TGTGCCAGCAAGGGACTAGCGGGAGGGTATGAGCAGTTCTTC.

The CDR3 loop is CASSELFMNTEAFF. The CDR3 bases are TGTGCCAGCAGTGAACTATTTATGAACACTGAAGCTTTCTTT. The rearrangement links TRBV6-1 to TRBJ1-1; no reliable D call. The CDR3 totals 14 residues. Trimming took off 2 bases at V and 0 bases at J, with 7 bases between the two ends. The germline V gene encodes CDR1 MNHNS and CDR2 SASEGT.

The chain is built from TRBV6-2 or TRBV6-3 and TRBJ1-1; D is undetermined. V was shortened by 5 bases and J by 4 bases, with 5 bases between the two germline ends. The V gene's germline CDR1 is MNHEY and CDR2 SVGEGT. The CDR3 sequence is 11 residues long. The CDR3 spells CASSHGTEAFF. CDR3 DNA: TGTGCCAGCAGTCACGGCACTGAAGCTTTCTTT.

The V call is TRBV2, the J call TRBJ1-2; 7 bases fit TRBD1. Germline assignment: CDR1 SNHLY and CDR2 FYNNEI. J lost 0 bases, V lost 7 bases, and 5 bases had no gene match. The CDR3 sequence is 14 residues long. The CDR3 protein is CASTRTGANYGYTF. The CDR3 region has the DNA TGTGCCAGCACTCGGACAGGCGCTAACTATGGCTACACCTTC.

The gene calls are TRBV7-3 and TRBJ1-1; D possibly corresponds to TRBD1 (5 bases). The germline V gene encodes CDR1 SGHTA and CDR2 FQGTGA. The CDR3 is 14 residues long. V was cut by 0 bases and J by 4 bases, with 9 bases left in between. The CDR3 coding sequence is TGTGCCAGCAGCTTAACAGGGGAGGTCACTGAAGCTTTCTTT. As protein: CASSLTGEVTEAFF.